Presented here are 10 T cell receptor beta chains from one specimen sequenced in a study of T cells after yellow fever vaccination. TCRdb analysed the 5' RACE reads with MiXCR anew, one entry per CDR3 protein. The data show some 560,000 distinct CDR3 sequences, around 16% seen once. This specimen consisted of PBMCs, obtained less than 6 days after the first yellow fever vaccination. Every receptor here comes from a man between 18 and 35 years old who received the YFV17D yellow fever vaccine.

There are a few counts of this clonotype. The chain joins TRBV4-3 to TRBJ2-5, with TRBD2 matching over 8 bases. The CDR3 contains 19 residues. The trim removed 1 base at V and 4 bases at J, leaving 17 bases unmatched. Germline CDR1 reads LGHNA; CDR2 reads YSLEER. CDR3 protein: CASSQGSRGSGAALETQYF. The CDR3 DNA is TGCGCCAGCAGCCAAGGATCCCGGGGTAGCGGGGCCGCATTAGAGACCCAGTACTTC.

The chain recombines TRBV5-1 with TRBJ2-5; 7 bases map to TRBD1. Germline V gives CDR1 SGHRS, CDR2 YFSETQ. This CDR3 is built from 15 residues. With V trimmed by 3 bases and J by 4 bases, 9 bases remained unmatched. The CDR3 nucleotides read TGCGCCAGCAGCTCGAGACAGGGACGAAGAGAGACCCAGTACTTC. Amino acids: CASSSRQGRRETQYF.

This clonotype was found a few times. V gene TRBV6-2 or TRBV6-3 combines with J gene TRBJ2-2, with D perhaps TRBD2 (6 bases). Trimming pared 8 bases from V and 6 bases from J, leaving 19 bases between. Germline values: CDR1 MNHEY, CDR2 SVGEGT. The CDR3 sequence is 15 residues long. The CDR3 loop reads CASRLRSTRAGELFF. The CDR3 DNA reads TGTGCCAGCCGGCTACGGTCGACTAGAGCCGGGGAGCTGTTTTTT.

This clonotype turned up a few times. The chain uses TRBV4-2 and TRBJ1-1; weak D call: TRBD1 (5 bases). Germline V CDR1 and CDR2: LGHNA, YNFKEQ. The V end lost 2 bases, the J end lost 4 bases, and 11 bases lay between the germline ends. This CDR3 is built from 14 residues. CDR3 DNA sequence: TGTGCCAGCAGCCAAATGGGGCAGGGCACTGAAGCTTTCTTT. Its translation: CASSQMGQGTEAFF.

The chain is built from TRBV12-5 and TRBJ2-3; D gene unclear. CDR3 length equals 12 residues. The germline gives CDR1 LGHNT, CDR2 FRNRAP. Trimming left V 7 bases short and J 4 bases short, with 9 bases between. The CDR3 DNA reads as TGTGCTAGTGTGGTTGCTCCAGATACGCAGTATTTT. This sequence encodes CASVVAPDTQYF.

The chain employs TRBV7-8 and TRBJ2-7, with 12 positions matching TRBD2. CDR1 and CDR2 (germline): SGHVS, FQNEAQ. The CDR3 loop spans 16 amino acids. The junction had 7 bases not matched to a gene; V was cut back by 5 bases and J by 2 bases. This chain's CDR3 is CASSVRLAGATYEQYV. The CDR3 DNA reads as TGTGCCAGCAGCGTACGACTAGCGGGGGCCACCTACGAGCAGTACGTC.

The chain is built from TRBV7-9 and TRBJ1-4; 8 bases map to TRBD1. V shed 5 bases and J 7 bases; nucleotides not matched to a gene: 6. The CDR3 is made up of 14 amino acids. Germline V gives CDR1 SEHNR, CDR2 FQNEAQ (reference sequence). The CDR3: CASSEGQGSEKLFF. In nucleotides, the CDR3 is TGTGCCAGCAGCGAAGGACAGGGTTCTGAAAAACTGTTTTTT.

At least ten counts were recorded for this clonotype. This chain joins TRBV15 and TRBJ1-1; no definite D call. The CDR3 totals 12 residues. Per germline, CDR1 LNHNV and CDR2 YYDKDF (reference sequence). V was pared by 0 bases and J by 7 bases, with 6 bases between. The CDR3 is CATSRDFIEAFF. The CDR3 DNA is TGTGCCACCAGCAGAGATTTCATTGAAGCTTTCTTT.

This clonotype was detected a few times. The chain joins TRBV27 to TRBJ1-2; D ambiguous. V was pared by 4 bases and J by 6 bases, with 18 bases between. CDR3 length: 15 amino acids. The germline CDR1 and CDR2 sequences are MNHEY and SMNVEV (reference sequence). The CDR3 sequence: CASSSLGRMKNGYTF. CDR3 coding DNA: TGTGCCAGCAGTTCCCTCGGCAGGATGAAGAATGGCTACACCTTC.

The chain has TRBV2 and TRBJ1-2; D remains ambiguous. The CDR3 is 13 residues long. Trimming shortened V by 7 bases and J by 6 bases, and 15 bases separated the two germline ends. Germline loops: CDR1 SNHLY, CDR2 FYNNEI. The CDR3 DNA reads as TGTGCCAGCAATTCCTCCCCGTTAAATGGCTACACCTTC. Residues: CASNSSPLNGYTF.